This T cell receptor beta chain came from a study of T-cell memory formation after mild COVID-19. J was trimmed by 6 bases and V by 2 bases; bases with no gene match: 5. Germline values: CDR1 LGHNA, CDR2 YSLEER. This CDR3 has 15 amino acids. TCRdb recomputed calls from the 5' RACE reads with MiXCR, one row per CDR3 protein. The profile covers over 350,000 distinct CDR3 sequences, with about 16% appearing a single time and 20% to 25% taken by the ten largest. The chain employs TRBV4-3 and TRBJ2-2, with TRBD1 identical over 8 bases. The sequenced sample consisted of PBMCs or a T cell subset sorted from them (not recorded which). This TCR came from a man aged 18 to 35 who had mild COVID-19 (a few samples of this study predate the infection). Cell type and time point are not known. The CDR3 here is CASSQRTGLAGELFF. The CDR3 DNA follows: TGCGCCAGCAGCCAAAGGACAGGGCTAGCCGGGGAGCTGTTTTTT.